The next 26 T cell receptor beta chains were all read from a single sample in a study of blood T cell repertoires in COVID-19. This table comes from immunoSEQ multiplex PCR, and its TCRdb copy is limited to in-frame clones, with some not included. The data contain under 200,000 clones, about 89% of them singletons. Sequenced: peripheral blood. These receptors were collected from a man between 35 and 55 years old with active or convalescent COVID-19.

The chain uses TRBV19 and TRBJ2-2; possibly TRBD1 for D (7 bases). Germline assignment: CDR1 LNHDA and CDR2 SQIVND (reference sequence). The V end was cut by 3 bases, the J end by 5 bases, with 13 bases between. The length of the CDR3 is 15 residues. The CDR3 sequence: CASSIGGGYTGELFF. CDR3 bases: TGTGCCAGTAGTATCGGAGGGGGCTATACCGGGGAGCTGTTTTTT.

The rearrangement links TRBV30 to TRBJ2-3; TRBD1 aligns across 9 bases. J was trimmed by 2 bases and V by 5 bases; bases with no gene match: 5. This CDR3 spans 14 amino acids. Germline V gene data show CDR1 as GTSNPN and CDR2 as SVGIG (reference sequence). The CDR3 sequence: CAWGDRVSTDTQYF. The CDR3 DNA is TGTGCCTGGGGGGACAGGGTCTCCACAGATACGCAGTATTTT.

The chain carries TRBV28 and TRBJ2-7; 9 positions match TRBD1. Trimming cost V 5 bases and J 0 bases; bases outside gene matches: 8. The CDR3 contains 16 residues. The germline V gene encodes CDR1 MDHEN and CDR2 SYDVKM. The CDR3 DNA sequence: TGTGCCAGCAGTACCCACGGGACAGGGAACTCCTACGAGCAGTACTTC. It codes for CASSTHGTGNSYEQYF. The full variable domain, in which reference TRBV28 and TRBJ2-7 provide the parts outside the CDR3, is DVKVTQSSRYLVKRTGEKVFLECVQDMDHENMFWYRQDPGLGLRLIYFSYDVKMKEKGDIPEGYSVSREKKERFSLILESASTNQTSMYLCASSTHGTGNSYEQYFGPGTRLTVT.

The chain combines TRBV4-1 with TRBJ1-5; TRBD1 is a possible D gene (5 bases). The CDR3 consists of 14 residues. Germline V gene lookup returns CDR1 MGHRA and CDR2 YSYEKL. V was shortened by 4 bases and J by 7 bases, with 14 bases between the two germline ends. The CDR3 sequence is CASSPQGITQPQHF. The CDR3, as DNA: TGCGCCAGCAGCCCCCAGGGAATTACGCAGCCCCAGCATTTT.

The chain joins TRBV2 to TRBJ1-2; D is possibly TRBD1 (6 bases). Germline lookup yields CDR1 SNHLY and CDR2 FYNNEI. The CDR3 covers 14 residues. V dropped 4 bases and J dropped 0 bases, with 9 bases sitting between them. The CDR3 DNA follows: TGTGCCAGCAGTGTAGGGGGAGCTAACTATGGCTACACCTTC. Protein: CASSVGGANYGYTF.

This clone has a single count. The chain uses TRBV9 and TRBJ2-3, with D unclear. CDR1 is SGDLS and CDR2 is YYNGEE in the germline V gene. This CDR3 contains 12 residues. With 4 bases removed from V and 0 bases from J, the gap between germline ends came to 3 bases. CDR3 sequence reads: CASSSSTDTQYF. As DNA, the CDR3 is TGTGCCAGCAGCTCGAGCACAGATACGCAGTATTTT.

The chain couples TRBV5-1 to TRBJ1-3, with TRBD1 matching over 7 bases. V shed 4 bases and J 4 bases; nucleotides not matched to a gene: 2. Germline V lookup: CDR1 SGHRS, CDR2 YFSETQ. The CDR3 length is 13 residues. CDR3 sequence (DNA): TGCGCCAGCAGCGAGGGGGCCGGAAACACCATATATTTT. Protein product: CASSEGAGNTIYF. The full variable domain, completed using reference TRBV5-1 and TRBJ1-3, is KAGVTQTPRYLIKTRGQQVTLSCSPISGHRSVSWYQQTPGQGLQFLFEYFSETQRNKGNFPGRFSGRQFSNSRSEMNVSTLELGDSALYLCASSEGAGNTIYFGEGSWLTVV.

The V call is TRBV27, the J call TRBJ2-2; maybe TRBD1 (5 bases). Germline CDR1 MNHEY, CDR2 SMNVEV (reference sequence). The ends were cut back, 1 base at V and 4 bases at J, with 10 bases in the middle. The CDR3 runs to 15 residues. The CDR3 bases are TGTGCCAGCAGTTTATGGCAGGGTGGCACCGGGGAGCTGTTTTTT. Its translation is CASSLWQGGTGELFF.

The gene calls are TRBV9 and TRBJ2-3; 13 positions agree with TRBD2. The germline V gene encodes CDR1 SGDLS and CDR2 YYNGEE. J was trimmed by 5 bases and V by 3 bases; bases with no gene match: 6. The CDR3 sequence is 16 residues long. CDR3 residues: CASSGTSGGARDTQYF. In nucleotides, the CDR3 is TGTGCCAGCAGCGGAACTAGCGGGGGGGCCAGAGATACGCAGTATTTT.

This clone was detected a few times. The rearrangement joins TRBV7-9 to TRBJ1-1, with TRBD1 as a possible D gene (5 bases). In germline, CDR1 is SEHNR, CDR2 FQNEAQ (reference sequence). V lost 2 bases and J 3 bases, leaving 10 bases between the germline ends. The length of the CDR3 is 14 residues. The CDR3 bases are TGTGCCAGCAGCTTAAGGGGAAGAGACACTGAAGCTTTCTTT. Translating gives CASSLRGRDTEAFF.

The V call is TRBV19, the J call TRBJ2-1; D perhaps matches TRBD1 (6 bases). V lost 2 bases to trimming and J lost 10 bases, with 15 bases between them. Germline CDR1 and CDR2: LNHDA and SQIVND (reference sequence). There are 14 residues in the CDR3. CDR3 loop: CASSIPHQDREQFF. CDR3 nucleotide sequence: TGTGCCAGTAGTATACCCCACCAAGACAGGGAGCAGTTCTTC.

This CDR3 is CASKKQTNEKLFF. The CDR3 DNA sequence: TGTGCCAGCAAGAAACAGACTAATGAAAAACTGTTTTTT. The rearrangement uses TRBV27 and TRBJ1-4; D ambiguous. V lost 7 bases and J 2 bases, leaving 8 bases between the germline ends. The CDR3 has 13 amino acids. Germline CDR1 MNHEY, CDR2 SMNVEV (reference sequence).

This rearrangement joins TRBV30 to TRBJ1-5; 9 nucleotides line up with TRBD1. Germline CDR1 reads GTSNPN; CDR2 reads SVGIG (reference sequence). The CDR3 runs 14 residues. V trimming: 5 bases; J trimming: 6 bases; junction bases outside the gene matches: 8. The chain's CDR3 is CAWSTGTGRQPQHF. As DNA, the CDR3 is TGTGCCTGGTCTACCGGGACAGGGCGTCAGCCCCAGCATTTT.

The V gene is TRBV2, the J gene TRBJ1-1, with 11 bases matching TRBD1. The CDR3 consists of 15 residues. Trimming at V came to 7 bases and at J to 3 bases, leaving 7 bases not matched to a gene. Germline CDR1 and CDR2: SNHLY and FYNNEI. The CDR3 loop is CASKGQGGTHTEAFF. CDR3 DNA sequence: TGTGCCAGCAAGGGACAGGGGGGTACGCACACTGAAGCTTTCTTT.

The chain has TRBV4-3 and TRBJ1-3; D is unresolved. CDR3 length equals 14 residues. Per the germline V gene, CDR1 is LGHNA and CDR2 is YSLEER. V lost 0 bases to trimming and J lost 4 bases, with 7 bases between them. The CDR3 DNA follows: TGCGCCAGCAGCCAAGACCGCGGGGGAAACACCATATATTTT. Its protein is CASSQDRGGNTIYF.

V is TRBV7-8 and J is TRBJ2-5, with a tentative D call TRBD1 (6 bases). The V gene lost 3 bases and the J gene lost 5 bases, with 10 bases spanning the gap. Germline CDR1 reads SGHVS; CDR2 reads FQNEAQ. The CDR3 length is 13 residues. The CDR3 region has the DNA TGTGCCAGCAGCTTTGGGGGCGAGGAGACCCAGTACTTC. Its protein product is CASSFGGEETQYF.

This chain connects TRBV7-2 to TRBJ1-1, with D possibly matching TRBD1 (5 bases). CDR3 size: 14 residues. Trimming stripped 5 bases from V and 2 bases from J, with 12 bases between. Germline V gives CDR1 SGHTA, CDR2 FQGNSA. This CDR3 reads CASSRGRGNTEAFF. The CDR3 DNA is TGTGCCAGCAGCCGGGGGAGGGGTAACACTGAAGCTTTCTTT.

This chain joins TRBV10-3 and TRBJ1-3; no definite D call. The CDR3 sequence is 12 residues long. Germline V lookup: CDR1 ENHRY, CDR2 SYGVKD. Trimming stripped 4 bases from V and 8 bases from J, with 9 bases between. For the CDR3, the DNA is TGTGCCATCAGTGCAGGCAGTCACACCATATATTTT. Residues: CAISAGSHTIYF.

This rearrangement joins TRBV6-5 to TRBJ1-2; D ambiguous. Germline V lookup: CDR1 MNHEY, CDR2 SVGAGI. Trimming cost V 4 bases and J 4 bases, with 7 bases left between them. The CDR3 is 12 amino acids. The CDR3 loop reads CASSLSGYGYTF. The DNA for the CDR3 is TGTGCCAGCAGTTTGTCCGGCTATGGCTACACCTTC.

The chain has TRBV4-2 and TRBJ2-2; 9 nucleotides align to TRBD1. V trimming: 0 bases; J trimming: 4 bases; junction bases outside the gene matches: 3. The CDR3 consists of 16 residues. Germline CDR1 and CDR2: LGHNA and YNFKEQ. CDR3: CASSQEDRGGTGELFF. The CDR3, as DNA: TGTGCCAGCAGCCAAGAGGACAGGGGAGGCACCGGGGAGCTGTTTTTT.

CDR3 in DNA: TGTGCCAGCGGACTAGCGGAGACCCAGTACTTC. Translating gives CASGLAETQYF. The V gene is TRBV19, the J gene TRBJ2-5; TRBD2 aligns across 9 bases. This CDR3 comprises 11 residues. Per germline, CDR1 LNHDA and CDR2 SQIVND (reference sequence). V gave up 9 bases and J gave up 5 bases; unmatched junction bases: 1. The complete variable domain, with remaining parts taken from reference TRBV19 and TRBJ2-5, reads DGGITQSPKYLFRKEGQNVTLSCEQNLNHDAMYWYRQDPGQGLRLIYYSQIVNDFQKGDIAEGYSVSREKKESFPLTVTSAQKNPTAFYLCASGLAETQYFGPGTRLLVL.

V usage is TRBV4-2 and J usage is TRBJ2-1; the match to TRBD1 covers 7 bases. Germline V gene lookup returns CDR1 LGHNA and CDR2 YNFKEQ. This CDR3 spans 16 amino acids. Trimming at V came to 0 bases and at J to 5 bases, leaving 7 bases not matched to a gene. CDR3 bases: TGTGCCAGCAGCCAAGATGGTAGGGGGCCCAACAATGAGCAGTTCTTC. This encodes CASSQDGRGPNNEQFF.

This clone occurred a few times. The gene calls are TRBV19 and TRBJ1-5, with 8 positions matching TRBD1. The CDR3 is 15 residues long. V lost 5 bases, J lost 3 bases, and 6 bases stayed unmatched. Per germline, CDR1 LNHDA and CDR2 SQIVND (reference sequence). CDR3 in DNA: TGTGCCAGTAGTCCTCCAGGGGGCCCCAATCAGCCCCAGCATTTT. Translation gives CASSPPGGPNQPQHF.

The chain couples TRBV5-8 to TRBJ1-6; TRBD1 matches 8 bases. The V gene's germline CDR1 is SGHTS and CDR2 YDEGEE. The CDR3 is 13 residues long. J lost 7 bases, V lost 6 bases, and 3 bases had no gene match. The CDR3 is CASNRGVNSPLHF. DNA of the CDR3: TGTGCCAGCAACAGGGGGGTCAATTCACCCCTCCACTTT.

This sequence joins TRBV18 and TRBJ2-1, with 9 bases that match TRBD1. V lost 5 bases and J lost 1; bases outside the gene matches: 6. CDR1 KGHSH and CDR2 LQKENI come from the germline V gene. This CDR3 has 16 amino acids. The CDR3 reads CASSEQGAGSYNEQFF. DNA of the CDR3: TGTGCCAGCTCAGAACAGGGGGCGGGATCCTACAATGAGCAGTTCTTC. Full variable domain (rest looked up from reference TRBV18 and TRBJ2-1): NAGVMQNPRHLVRRRGQEARLRCSPMKGHSHVYWYRQLPEEGLKFMVYLQKENIIDESGMPKERFSAEFPKEGPSILRIQQVVRGDSAAYFCASSEQGAGSYNEQFFGPGTRLTVL.

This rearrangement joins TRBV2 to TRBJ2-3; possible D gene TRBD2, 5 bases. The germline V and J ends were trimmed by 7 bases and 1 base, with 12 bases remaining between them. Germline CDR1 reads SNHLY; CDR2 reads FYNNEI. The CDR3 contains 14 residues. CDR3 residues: CASMTARGTDTQYF. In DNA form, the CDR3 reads TGTGCCAGCATGACGGCGAGGGGCACAGATACGCAGTATTTT.